This TCR beta chain was retrieved from a study of T cells in Graves' hyperthyroidism and ophthalmopathy. This clonotype was detected many times. Its antigen is unknown. Findings and limits, study-wide: Before onset, ophthalmopathy was predicted by the model a median about 6.2 months earlier.

The CDR3 sequence is 14 residues long. Trimming at V came to 8 bases and at J to 4 bases, leaving 11 bases not matched to a gene. CDR1 MNHEY and CDR2 SMNVEV come from the germline V gene (reference sequence). The TCR beta CDR3 regions underwent amplification using RNA transcripts as the source. First-round RT-PCR targeting the TCR CDR3 was performed with the HTBI primer set. TCRdb used MiXCR to reprocess the multiplex PCR reads, holding one entry per CDR3 protein. The top ten clones hold about 5% of a sample with 400,000 to 500,000 distinct CDR3 sequences, roughly 15% of them seen once. Sequenced material: blood. The rearrangement joins TRBV27 to TRBJ2-7; 7 bases fit TRBD2. This clonotype originated in a woman under 30 with Graves' hyperthyroidism. DNA of the CDR3: TGTGCCAGCGGGCCCGGGGGGTTCGGATACGAGCAGTACTTC. It is translated as CASGPGGFGYEQYF.